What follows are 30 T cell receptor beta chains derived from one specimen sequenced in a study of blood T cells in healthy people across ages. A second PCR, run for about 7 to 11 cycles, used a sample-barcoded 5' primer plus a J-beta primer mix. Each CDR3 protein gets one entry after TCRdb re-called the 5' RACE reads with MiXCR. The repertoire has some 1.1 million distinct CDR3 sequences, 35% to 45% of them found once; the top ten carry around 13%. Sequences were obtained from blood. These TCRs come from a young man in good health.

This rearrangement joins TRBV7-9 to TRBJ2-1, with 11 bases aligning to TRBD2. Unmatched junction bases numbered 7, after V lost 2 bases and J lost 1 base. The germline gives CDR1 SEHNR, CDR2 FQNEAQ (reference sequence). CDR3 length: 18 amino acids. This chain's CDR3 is CASSLKTSGELSYNEQFF. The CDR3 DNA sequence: TGTGCCAGCAGCTTAAAGACTAGCGGGGAACTGTCCTACAATGAGCAGTTCTTC.

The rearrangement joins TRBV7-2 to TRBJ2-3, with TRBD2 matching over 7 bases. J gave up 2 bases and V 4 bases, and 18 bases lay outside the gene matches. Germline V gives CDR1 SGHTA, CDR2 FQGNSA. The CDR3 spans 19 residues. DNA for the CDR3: TGTGCCAGCAGCTCTAGTCTCCCTTTGGAGCGGGGAAACACAGATACGCAGTATTTT. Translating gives CASSSSLPLERGNTDTQYF. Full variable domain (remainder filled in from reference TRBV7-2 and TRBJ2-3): GAGVSQSPSNKVTEKGKDVELRCDPISGHTALYWYRQSLGQGLEFLIYFQGNSAPDKSGLPSDRFSAERTGGSVSTLTIQRTQQEDSAVYLCASSSSLPLERGNTDTQYFGPGTRLTVL.

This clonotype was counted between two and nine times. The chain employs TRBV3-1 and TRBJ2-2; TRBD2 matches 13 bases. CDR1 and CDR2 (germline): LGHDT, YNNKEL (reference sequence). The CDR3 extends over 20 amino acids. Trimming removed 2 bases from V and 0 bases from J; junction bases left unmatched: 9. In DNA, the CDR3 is TGTGCCAGCAGCCAACCAACAGGACTAGCGGGGGCCTCGAACACCGGGGAGCTGTTTTTT. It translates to CASSQPTGLAGASNTGELFF.

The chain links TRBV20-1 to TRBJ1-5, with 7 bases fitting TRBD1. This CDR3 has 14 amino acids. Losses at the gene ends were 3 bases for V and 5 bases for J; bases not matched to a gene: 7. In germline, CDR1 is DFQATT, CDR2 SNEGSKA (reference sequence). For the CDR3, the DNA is TGCAGTGCTAGCCCCGGGACAGAAGATCAGCCCCAGCATTTT. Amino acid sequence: CSASPGTEDQPQHF.

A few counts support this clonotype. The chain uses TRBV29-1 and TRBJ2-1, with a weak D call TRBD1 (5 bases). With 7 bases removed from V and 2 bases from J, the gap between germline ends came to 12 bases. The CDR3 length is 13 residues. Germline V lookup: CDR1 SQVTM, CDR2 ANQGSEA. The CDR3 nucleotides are TGCAGCGCCCGGACAAATACCTACAATGAGCAGTTCTTC. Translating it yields CSARTNTYNEQFF.

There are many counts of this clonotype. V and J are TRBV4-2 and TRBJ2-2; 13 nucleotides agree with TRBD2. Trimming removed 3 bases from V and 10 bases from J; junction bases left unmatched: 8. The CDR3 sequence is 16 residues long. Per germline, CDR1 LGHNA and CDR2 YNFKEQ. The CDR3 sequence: CASSHDTSGGGSELFF. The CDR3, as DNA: TGTGCCAGCAGCCATGATACTAGCGGGGGGGGGTCGGAGCTGTTTTTT.

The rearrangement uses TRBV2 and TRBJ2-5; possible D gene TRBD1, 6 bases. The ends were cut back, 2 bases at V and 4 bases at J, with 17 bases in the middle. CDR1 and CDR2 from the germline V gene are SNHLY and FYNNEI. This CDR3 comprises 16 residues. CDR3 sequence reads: CASSETTAGEGETQYF. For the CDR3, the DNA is TGTGCCAGCAGTGAAACAACGGCAGGGGAAGGAGAGACCCAGTACTTC.

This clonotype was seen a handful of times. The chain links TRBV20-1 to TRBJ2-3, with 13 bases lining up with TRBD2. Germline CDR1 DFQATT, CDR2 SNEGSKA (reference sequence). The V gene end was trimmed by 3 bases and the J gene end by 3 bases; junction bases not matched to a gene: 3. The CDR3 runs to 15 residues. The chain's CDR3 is CSARGLAGTTDTQYF. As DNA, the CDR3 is TGCAGTGCTAGGGGACTAGCGGGGACTACAGATACGCAGTATTTT.

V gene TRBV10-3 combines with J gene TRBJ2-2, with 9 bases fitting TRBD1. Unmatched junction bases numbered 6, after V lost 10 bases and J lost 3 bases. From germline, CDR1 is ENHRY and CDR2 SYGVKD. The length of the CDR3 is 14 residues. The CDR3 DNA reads TGTGCCACCCGGGACAGGGATTACACCGGGGAGCTGTTTTTT. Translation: CATRDRDYTGELFF.

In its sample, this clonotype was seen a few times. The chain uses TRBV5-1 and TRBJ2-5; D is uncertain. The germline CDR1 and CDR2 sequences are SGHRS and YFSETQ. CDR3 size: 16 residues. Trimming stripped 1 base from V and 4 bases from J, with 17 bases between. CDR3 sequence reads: CASSLWWQDLRETQYF. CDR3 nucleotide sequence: TGCGCCAGCAGCTTGTGGTGGCAGGACCTTAGAGAGACCCAGTACTTC.

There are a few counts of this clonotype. The CDR3 nucleotides read TGTGCCAGCAGACCCGGGACAGGGCAAGGTACGCAGTATTTT. This translates into CASRPGTGQGTQYF. The chain carries TRBV12-3 or TRBV12-4 and TRBJ2-3; 9 bases match TRBD1. The CDR3 has 14 residues. The trim removed 6 bases at V and 8 bases at J, leaving 9 bases unmatched.

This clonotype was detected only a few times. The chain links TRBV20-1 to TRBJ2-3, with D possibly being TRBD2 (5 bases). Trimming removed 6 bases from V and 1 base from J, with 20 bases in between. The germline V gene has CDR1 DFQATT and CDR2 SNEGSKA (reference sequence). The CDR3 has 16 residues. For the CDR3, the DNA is TGCAGTGCCCCGCGCCCGGGGTTGATTGGCACAGATACGCAGTATTTT. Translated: CSAPRPGLIGTDTQYF.

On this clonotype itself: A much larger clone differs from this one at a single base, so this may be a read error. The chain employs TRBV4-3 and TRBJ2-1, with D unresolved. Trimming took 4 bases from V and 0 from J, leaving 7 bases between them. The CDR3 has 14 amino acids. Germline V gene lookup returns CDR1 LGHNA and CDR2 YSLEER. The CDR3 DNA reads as TGCGCCAGCAGCCGAGACATCTCCTACAATGAGCAGTTCTTC. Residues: CASSRDISYNEQFF.

CDR3 sequence reads: CSAKVVQASTDTQYF. For the CDR3, the DNA is TGCAGTGCTAAGGTGGTTCAGGCTAGCACAGATACGCAGTATTTT. The chain couples TRBV20-1 to TRBJ2-3; unclear D gene. Germline V gene lookup returns CDR1 DFQATT and CDR2 SNEGSKA (reference sequence). Trimming stripped 4 bases from V and 0 bases from J, with 14 bases between. The CDR3 totals 15 residues.

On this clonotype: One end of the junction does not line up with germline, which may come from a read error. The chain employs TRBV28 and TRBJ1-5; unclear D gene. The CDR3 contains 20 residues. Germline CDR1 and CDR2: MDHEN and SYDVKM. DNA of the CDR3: TGTGCCGGCAGTTTGACTAGCTGGCAGGCGTATATCTATAGCAATCAGCCCCAGCATTTT. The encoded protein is CAGSLTSWQAYIYSNQPQHF.

Written as DNA, the CDR3 is TGCAGTGCTAGAGATCCACCGGGACTAGCGGGGGCGAACAATGAGCAGTTCTTC. Protein sequence: CSARDPPGLAGANNEQFF. The chain combines TRBV20-1 with TRBJ2-1, with 14 nucleotides matching TRBD2. V lost 0 bases and J lost 5; bases outside the gene matches: 9. Germline V gene lookup returns CDR1 DFQATT and CDR2 SNEGSKA (reference sequence). This CDR3 region has 18 residues.

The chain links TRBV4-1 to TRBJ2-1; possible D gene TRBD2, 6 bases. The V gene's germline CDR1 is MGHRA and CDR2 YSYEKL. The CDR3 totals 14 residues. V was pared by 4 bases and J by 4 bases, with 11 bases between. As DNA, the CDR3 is TGCGCCAGCAGCCCCGAGACTAGTTACAATGAGCAGTTCTTC. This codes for CASSPETSYNEQFF.

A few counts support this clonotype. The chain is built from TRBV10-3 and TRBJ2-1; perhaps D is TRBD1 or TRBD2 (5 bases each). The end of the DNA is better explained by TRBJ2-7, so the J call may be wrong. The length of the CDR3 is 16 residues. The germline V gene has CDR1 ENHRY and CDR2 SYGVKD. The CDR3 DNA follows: TGTGCCATCAGTGTTGACAGTCCTAGCTCCTACAATGAGCAGTACTTC. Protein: CAISVDSPSSYNEQYF.

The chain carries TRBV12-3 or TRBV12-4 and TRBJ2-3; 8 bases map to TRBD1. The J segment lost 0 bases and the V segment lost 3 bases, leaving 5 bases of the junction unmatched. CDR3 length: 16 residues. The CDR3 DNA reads TGTGCCAGCAGTTTCCCGGACAGGGCGAGCACAGATACGCAGTATTTT. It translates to CASSFPDRASTDTQYF.

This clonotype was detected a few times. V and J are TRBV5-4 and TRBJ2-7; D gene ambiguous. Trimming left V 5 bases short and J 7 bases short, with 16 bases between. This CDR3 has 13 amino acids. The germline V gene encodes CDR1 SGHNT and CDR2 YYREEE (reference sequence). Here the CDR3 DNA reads TGTGCCAGCAGTTTCGACGCCAACAATGAGCAGTACTTC. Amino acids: CASSFDANNEQYF.

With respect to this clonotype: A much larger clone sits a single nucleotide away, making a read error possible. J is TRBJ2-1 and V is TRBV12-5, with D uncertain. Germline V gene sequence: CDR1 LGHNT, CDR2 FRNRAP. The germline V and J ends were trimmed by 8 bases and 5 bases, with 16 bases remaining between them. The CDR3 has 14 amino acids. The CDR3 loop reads CASRSGGVHNEQFF. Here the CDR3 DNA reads TGTGCTAGTCGGAGTGGTGGGGTCCACAATGAGCAGTTCTTC.

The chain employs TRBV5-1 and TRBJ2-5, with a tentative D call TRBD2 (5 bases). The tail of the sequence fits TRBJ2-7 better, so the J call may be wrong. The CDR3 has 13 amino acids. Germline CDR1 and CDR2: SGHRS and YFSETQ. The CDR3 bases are TGCGCCAGCAGCTCGTCCCAGGAGGACGAGCAGTACTTC. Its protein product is CASSSSQEDEQYF.

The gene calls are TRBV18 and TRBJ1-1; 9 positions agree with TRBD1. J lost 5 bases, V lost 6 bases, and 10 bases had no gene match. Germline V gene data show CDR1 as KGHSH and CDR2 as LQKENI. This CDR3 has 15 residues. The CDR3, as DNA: TGTGCCAGCTCCGCCGGGACAGGGAGAGAAACTGAAGCTTTCTTT. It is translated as CASSAGTGRETEAFF.

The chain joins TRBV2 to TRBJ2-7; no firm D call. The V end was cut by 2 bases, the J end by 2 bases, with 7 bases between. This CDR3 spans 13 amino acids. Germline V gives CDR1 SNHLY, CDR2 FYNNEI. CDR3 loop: CASSERLAYEQYF. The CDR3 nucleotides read TGTGCCAGCAGTGAACGTCTAGCCTACGAGCAGTACTTC.

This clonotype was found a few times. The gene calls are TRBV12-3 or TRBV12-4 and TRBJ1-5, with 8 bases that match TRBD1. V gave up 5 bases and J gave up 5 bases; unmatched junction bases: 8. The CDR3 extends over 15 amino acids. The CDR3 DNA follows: TGTGCCAGCAGTCCACCTTCGACAGGGGATCAGCCCCAGCATTTT. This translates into CASSPPSTGDQPQHF.

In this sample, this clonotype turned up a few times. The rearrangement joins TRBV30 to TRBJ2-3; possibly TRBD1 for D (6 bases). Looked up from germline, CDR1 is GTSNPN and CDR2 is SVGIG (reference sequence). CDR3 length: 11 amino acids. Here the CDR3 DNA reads TGTGCTACACAGGGCTCAGATACGCAGTATTTT. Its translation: CATQGSDTQYF.

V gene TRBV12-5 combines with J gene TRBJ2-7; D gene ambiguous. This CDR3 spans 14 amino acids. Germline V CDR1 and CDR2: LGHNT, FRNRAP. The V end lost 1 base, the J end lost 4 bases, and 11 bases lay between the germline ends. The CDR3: CASGLGRPPYEQYF. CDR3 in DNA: TGTGCTAGTGGTTTGGGGCGACCACCATACGAGCAGTACTTC.

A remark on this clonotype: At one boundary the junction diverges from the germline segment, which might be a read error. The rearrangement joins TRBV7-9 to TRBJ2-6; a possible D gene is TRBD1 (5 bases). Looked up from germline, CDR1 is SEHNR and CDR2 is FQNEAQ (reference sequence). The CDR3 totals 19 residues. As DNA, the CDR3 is TGTGCCAGCAGCTTCCTCAGCGCAGGGATCCGCTCTGGGGCCAGCGTCCTGACTTTC. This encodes CASSFLSAGIRSGASVLTF.

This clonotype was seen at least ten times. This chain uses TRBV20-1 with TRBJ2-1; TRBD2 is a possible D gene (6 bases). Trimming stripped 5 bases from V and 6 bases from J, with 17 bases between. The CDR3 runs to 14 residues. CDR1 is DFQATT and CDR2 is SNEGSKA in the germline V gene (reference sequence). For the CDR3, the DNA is TGCAGTGCTCTCAGGACTATCTCGGGCAATGAGCAGTTCTTC. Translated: CSALRTISGNEQFF.

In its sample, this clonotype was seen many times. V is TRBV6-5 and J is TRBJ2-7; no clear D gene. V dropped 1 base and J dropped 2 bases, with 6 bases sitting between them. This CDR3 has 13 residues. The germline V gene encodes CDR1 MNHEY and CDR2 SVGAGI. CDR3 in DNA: TGTGCCAGCAGTTACTTTGCGACCTACGAGCAGTACTTC. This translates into CASSYFATYEQYF.